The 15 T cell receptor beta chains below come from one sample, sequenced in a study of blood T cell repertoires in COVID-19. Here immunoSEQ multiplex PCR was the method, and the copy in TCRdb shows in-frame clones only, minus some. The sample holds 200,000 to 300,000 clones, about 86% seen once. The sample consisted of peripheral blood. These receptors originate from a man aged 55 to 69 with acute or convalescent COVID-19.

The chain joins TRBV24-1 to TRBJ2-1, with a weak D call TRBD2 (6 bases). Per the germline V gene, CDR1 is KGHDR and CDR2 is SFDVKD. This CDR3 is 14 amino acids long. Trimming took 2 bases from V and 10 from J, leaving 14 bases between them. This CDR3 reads CATSDSPGLWEQFF. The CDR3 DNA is TGTGCCACCAGTGATTCCCCGGGACTCTGGGAGCAGTTCTTC.

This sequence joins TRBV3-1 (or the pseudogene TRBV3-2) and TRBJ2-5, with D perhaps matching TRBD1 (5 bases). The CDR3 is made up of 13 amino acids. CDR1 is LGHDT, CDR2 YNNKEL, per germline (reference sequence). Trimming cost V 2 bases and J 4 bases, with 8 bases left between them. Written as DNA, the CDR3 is TGTGCCAGCAGCCAAAGGGGCTTAGAGACCCAGTACTTC. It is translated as CASSQRGLETQYF.

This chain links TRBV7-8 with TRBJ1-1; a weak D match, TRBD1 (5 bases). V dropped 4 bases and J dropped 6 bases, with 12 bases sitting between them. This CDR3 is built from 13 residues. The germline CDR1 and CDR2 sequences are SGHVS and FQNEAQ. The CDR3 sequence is CASSSIGHSEAFF. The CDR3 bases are TGTGCCAGCAGCTCAATAGGACATTCTGAAGCTTTCTTT.

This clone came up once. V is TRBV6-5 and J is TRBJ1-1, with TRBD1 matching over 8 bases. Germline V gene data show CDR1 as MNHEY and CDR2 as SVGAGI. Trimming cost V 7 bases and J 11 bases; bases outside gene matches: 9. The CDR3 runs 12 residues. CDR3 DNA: TGTGCCAGCAACTCCGACAGGGGTGGTGCTTTCTTT. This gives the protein CASNSDRGGAFF.

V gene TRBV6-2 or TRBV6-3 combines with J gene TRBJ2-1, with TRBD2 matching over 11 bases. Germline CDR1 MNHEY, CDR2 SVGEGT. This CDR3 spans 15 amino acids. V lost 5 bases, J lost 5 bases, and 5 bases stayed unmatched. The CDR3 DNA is TGTGCCAGCAGTATTCCGGGACTAGCGGACAATGAGCAGTTCTTC. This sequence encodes CASSIPGLADNEQFF.

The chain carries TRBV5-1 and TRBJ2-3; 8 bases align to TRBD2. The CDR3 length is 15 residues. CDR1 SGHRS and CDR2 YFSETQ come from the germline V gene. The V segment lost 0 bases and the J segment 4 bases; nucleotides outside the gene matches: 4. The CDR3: CASSLALAVSDTQYF. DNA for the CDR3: TGCGCCAGCAGCTTGGCACTAGCGGTTTCAGATACGCAGTATTTT.

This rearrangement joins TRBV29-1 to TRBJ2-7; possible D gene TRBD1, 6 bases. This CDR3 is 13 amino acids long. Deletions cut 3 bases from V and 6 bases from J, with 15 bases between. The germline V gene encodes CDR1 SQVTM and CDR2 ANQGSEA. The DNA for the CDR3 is TGCAGCGTTGAGCCACTACAGGGTTCCGAGCAGTACTTC. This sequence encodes CSVEPLQGSEQYF.

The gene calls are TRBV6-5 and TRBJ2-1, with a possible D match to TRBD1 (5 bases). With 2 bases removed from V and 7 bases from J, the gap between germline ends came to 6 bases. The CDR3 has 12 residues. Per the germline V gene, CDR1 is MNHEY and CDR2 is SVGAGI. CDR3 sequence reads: CASSYAGNEQFF. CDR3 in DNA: TGTGCCAGCAGTTACGCAGGGAATGAGCAGTTCTTC.

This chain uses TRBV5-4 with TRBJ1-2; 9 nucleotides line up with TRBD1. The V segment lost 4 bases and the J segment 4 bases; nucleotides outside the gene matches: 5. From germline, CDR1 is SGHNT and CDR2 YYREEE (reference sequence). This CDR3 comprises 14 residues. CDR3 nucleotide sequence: TGTGCCAGCAGCGACAGGGGGGGCGGCTATGGCTACACCTTC. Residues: CASSDRGGGYGYTF.

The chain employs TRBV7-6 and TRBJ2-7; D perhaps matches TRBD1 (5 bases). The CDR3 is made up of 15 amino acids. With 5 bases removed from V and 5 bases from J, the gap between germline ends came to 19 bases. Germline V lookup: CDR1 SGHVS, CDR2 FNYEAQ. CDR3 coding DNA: TGTGCCAGCAGCCGTGGTGGGGCAGGGCGAGACGAGCAGTACTTC. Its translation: CASSRGGAGRDEQYF.

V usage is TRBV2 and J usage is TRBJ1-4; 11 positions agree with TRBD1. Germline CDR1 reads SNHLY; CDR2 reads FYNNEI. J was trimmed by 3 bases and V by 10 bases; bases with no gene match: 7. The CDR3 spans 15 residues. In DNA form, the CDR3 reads TGTGCCACCGACCGGGACAGGGGGGCTAATGAAAAACTGTTTTTT. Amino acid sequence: CATDRDRGANEKLFF.

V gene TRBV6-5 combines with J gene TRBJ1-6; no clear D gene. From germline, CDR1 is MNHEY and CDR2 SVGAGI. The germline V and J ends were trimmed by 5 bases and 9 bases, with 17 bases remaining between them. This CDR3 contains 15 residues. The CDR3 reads CASSTGEGISSPLHF. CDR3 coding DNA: TGTGCCAGCAGTACCGGAGAGGGCATTAGTTCACCCCTCCACTTT.

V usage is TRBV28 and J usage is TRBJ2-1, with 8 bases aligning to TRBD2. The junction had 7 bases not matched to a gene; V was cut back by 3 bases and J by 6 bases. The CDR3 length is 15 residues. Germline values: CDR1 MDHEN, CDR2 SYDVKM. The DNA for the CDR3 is TGTGCCAGCAGTTTTACAACTAGCGGATCCAATGAGCAGTTCTTC. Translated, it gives CASSFTTSGSNEQFF.

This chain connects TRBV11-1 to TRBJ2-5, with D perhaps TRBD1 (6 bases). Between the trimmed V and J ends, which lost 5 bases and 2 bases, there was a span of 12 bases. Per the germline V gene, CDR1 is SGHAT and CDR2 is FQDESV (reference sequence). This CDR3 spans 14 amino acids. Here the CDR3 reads CASSPGATQETQYF. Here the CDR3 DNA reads TGTGCCAGCAGCCCAGGGGCCACACAAGAGACCCAGTACTTC. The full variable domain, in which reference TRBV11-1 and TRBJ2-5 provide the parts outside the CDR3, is EAEVAQSPRYKITEKSQAVAFWCDPISGHATLYWYRQILGQGPELLVQFQDESVVDDSQLPKDRFSAERLKGVDSTLKIQPAELGDSAMYLCASSPGATQETQYFGPGTRLLVL.

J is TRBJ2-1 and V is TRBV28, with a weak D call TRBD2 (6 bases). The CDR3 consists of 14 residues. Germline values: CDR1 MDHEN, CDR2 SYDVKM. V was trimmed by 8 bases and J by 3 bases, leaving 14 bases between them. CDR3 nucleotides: TGTGCCAGCCGAGGCGGGGTCCTCTACAATGAGCAGTTCTTC. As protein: CASRGGVLYNEQFF.